One sample yielded the 2 T cell receptor beta chains listed below, sequenced in a study of control samples from healthy donors and cancer patients. Profiling relied on immunoSEQ multiplex PCR, and the TCRdb table lists in-frame clones only, not all of them. The sample comprises around 180,000 clones, roughly 88% of which are singletons, and over 4% rests with the top ten. Sequenced material: blood. These receptor sequences come from a woman under 40 in good health.

The chain combines TRBV27 with TRBJ1-5; D call uncertain. Germline CDR1 reads MNHEY; CDR2 reads SMNVEV (reference sequence). Trimming removed 10 bases from V and 1 base from J, with 8 bases in between. This CDR3 is built from 12 residues. CDR3 region: CATGWSNQPQHF. CDR3 nucleotides: TGTGCCACCGGTTGGAGCAATCAGCCCCAGCATTTT.

V is TRBV30 and J is TRBJ1-6; D remains ambiguous. Trimming left V 3 bases short and J 6 bases short, with 15 bases between. The V gene's germline CDR1 is GTSNPN and CDR2 SVGIG (reference sequence). CDR3 size: 15 residues. The CDR3 spells CAWRPDRVSNSPLHF. Here the CDR3 DNA reads TGTGCCTGGAGGCCCGACCGGGTCTCTAATTCACCCCTCCACTTT.